The TCR beta chain described here comes from a study of blood T cell repertoires in COVID-19. With 4 bases clipped from V and 7 bases from J, the junction kept 10 bases outside the gene matches. The V gene's germline CDR1 is SGHTS and CDR2 YDEGEE. CDR3 length: 15 amino acids. The assay was immunoSEQ multiplex PCR, and TCRdb's table has in-frame clones only and misses some. The sample records approximately 110,000 clones, 75% to 90% being singletons. This clone was seen more than once but under ten times. V is TRBV5-8 and J is TRBJ2-1; 8 positions agree with TRBD1. The specimen was peripheral blood. This receptor was identified in a man aged 70-80 years with acute or convalescent COVID-19. CDR3 residues: CASSRGQVGSNEQFF. The CDR3 DNA reads as TGTGCCAGCAGCCGGGGACAGGTTGGATCGAATGAGCAGTTCTTC.